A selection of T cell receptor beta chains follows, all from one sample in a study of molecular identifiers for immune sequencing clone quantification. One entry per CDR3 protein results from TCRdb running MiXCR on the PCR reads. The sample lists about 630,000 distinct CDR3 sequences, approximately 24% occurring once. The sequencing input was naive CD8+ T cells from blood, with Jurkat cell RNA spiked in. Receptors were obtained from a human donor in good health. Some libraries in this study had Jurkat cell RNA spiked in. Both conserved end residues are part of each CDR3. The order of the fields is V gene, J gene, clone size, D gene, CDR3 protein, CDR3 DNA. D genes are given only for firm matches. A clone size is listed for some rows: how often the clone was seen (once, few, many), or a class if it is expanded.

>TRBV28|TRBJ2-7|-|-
CASSLGGWGADYEQYF
TGTGCCAGCAGTTTAGGGGGCTGGGGGGCGGACTACGAGCAGTACTTC
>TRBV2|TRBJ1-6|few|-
CASSARWGNNSPLHF
TGTGCCAGCAGTGCAAGGTGGGGGAATAATTCACCCCTCCACTTT
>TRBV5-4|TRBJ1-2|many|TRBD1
CASSWATGEGSYGYTF
TGTGCCAGCAGTTGGGCGACAGGGGAAGGGTCCTATGGCTACACCTTC
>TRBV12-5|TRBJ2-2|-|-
CASGLVSAGELFF
TGTGCTAGTGGTTTGGTATCTGCCGGGGAGCTGTTTTTT
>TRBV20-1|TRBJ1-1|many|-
CSSQPGDTEAFF
TGCAGTTCGCAACCAGGGGACACTGAAGCTTTCTTT
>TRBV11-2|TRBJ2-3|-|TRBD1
CASSLDRTGGFVKTTDTQYF
TGTGCCAGCAGCTTAGACCGGACAGGGGGCTTTGTGAAAACCACAGATACGCAGTATTTT
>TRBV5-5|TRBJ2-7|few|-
CASSLAGQVLDEQYF
TGTGCCAGCAGCCTAGCGGGACAGGTATTAGACGAGCAGTACTTC
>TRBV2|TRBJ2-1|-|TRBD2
CASNGAGPFNEQFF
TGTGCCAGCAATGGAGCGGGGCCCTTCAATGAGCAGTTCTTC
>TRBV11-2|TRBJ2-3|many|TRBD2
CASRYLSGGATDTQYF
TGTGCCAGCAGGTATCTCTCCGGGGGGGCCACAGATACGCAGTATTTT
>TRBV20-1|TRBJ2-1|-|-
CSASWGNEQFF
TGCAGTGCTAGTTGGGGCAATGAGCAGTTCTTC
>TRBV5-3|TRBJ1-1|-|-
CASSLERARGEAFF
TGTGCCAGCAGCTTGGAAAGGGCCCGAGGGGAAGCTTTCTTT
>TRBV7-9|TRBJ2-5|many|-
CASSLEGATYQETQYF
TGTGCCAGCAGCTTAGAGGGCGCGACGTACCAAGAGACCCAGTACTTC
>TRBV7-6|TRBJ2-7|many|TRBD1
CASSLGTETYEQYF
TGCGCCAGCAGCTTGGGGACAGAGACCTACGAGCAGTACTTC
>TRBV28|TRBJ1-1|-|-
CASTTGWENTETFF
TGTGCCAGCACCACAGGATGGGAGAACACTGAAACTTTCTTT
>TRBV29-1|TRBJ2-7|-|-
CSVEAAGDYGQYF
TGCAGCGTTGAAGCAGCTGGTGACTACGGGCAGTACTTC